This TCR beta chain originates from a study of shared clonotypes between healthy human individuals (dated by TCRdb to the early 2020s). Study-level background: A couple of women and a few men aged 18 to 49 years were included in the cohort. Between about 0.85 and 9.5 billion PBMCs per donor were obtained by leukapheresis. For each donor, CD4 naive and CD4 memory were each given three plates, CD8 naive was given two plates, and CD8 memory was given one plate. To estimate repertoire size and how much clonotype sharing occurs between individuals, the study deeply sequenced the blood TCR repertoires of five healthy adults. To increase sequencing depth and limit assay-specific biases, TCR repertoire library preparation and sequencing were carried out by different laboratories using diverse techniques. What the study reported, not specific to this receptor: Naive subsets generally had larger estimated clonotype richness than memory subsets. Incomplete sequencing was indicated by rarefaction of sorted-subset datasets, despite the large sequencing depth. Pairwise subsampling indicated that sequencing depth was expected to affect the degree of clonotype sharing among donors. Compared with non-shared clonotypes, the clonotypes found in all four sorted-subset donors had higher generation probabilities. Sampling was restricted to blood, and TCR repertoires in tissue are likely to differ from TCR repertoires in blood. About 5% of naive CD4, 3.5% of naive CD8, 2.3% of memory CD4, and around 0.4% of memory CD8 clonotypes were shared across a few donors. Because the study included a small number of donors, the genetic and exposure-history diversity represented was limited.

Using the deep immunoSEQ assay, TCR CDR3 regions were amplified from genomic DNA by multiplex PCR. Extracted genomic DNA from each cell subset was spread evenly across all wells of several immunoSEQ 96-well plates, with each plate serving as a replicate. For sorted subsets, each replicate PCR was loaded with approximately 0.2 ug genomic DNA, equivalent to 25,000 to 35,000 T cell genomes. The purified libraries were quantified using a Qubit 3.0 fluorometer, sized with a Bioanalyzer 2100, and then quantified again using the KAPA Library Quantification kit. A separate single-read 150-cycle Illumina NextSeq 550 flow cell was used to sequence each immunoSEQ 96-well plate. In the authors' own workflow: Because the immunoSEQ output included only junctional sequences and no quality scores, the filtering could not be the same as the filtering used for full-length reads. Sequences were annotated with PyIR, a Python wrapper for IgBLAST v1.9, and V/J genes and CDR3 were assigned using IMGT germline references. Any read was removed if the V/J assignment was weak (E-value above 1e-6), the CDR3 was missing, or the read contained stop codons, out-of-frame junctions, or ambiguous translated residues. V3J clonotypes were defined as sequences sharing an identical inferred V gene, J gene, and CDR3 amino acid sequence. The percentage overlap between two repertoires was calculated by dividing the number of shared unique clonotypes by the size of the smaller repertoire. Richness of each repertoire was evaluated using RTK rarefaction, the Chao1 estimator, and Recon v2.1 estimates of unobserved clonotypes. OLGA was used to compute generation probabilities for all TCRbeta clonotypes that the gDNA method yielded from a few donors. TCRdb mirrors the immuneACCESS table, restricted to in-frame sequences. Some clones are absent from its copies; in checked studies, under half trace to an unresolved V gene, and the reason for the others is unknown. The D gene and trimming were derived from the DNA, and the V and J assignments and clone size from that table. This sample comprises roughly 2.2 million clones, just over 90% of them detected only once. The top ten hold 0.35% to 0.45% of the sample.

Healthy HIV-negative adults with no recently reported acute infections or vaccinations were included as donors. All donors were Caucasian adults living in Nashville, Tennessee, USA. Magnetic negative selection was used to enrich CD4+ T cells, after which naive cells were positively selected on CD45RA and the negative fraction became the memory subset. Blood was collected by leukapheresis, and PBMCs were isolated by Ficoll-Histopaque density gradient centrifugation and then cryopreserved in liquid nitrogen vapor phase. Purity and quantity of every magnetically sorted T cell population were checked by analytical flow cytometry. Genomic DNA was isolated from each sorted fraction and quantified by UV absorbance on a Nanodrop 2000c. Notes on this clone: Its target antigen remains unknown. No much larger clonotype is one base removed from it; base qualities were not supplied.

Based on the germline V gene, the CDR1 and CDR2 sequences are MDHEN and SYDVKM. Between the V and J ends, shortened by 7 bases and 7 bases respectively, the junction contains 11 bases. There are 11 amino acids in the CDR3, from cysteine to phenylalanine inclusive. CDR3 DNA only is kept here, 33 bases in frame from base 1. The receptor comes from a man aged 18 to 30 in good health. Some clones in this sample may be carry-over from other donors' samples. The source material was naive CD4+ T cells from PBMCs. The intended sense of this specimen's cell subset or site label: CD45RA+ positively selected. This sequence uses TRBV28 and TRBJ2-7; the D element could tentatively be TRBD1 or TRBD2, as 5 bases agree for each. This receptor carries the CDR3 CASTLEGEQYF. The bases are TGTGCCAGCACCCTCGAGGGGGAGCAGTACTTC.